The 26 T cell receptor beta chains in this list originate from one sample, sequenced in a study of blood T cell repertoires in COVID-19. The method was immunoSEQ multiplex PCR; TCRdb's version includes in-frame clones alone and lacks a portion of them. Found here are about 220,000 clones, approximately 80% of them singletons; the top ten hold under 1.5%. The specimen was PBMCs or T cells enriched from blood (not recorded which). The origin of the receptors is a woman aged 40 to 55 with acute COVID-19.

The V call is TRBV19, the J call TRBJ2-5; 10 bases are a match to TRBD1. Per germline, CDR1 LNHDA and CDR2 SQIVND (reference sequence). Trimming took 6 bases from V and 4 from J; bases not matched to a gene: 8. The CDR3 runs 15 residues. The CDR3 spells CASSDGGQGLETQYF. In DNA, the CDR3 is TGTGCCAGTAGCGACGGGGGACAGGGGTTAGAGACCCAGTACTTC.

In this sample, this clone turned up once. J is TRBJ1-1 and V is TRBV13, with unresolved D. Deletions cut 5 bases from V and 1 base from J, with 5 bases between. This CDR3 contains 12 residues. The germline V gene encodes CDR1 PRHDT and CDR2 FYEKMQ (reference sequence). The CDR3 region is CASSPENTEAFF. The DNA of the CDR3 is TGTGCCAGCAGCCCAGAGAACACTGAAGCTTTCTTT.

J is TRBJ2-5 and V is TRBV27; unclear D gene. V lost 2 bases and J 5 bases, leaving 6 bases between the germline ends. The CDR3 has 12 amino acids. Per germline, CDR1 MNHEY and CDR2 SMNVEV (reference sequence). The DNA for the CDR3 is TGTGCCAGCAGTTTAAGAGAGGAGACCCAGTACTTC. Translating gives CASSLREETQYF.

This sequence joins TRBV4-2 and TRBJ2-7; D is possibly TRBD1 (5 bases). Trimming stripped 0 bases from V and 6 bases from J, with 12 bases between. CDR3 length: 14 amino acids. In germline, CDR1 is LGHNA, CDR2 YNFKEQ. In nucleotides, the CDR3 is TGTGCCAGCAGCCAAGACAGGGCGGTTGGCGAGCAGTACTTC. This gives the protein CASSQDRAVGEQYF.

This clone was found once. The rearrangement joins TRBV28 to TRBJ1-2; 7 bases align to TRBD1. V was pared by 8 bases and J by 2 bases, with 11 bases of the junction left unmatched. CDR3 length: 15 amino acids. Looked up from germline, CDR1 is MDHEN and CDR2 is SYDVKM. The CDR3 loop reads CASGSTGPTNYGYTF. DNA for the CDR3: TGTGCCAGCGGGTCGACAGGGCCTACAAACTATGGCTACACCTTC.

This chain uses TRBV29-1 with TRBJ1-2, with 9 positions matching TRBD1. V dropped 6 bases and J dropped 8; count of bases not matched to a gene: 10. From germline, CDR1 is SQVTM and CDR2 ANQGSEA. The CDR3 loop spans 13 amino acids. The CDR3 nucleotides read TGCAGCGTGGGACAGGGAAAAATGGGCGGCTACACCTTC. Its protein is CSVGQGKMGGYTF.

This clone occurred many times. V is TRBV25-1 and J is TRBJ1-2, with a possible D match to TRBD1 (5 bases). The germline V gene has CDR1 MGHDK and CDR2 SYGVNS. CDR3 size: 15 residues. V shed 5 bases and J shed 5 bases, with 18 bases lying between them. The CDR3 region has the DNA TGTGCCAGCAGTCGGACGACAGCTTACCCGTATGGCTACACCTTC. Its translation: CASSRTTAYPYGYTF.

This clone came up a few times. The J gene is TRBJ2-7, the V gene TRBV6-2 or TRBV6-3; 8 bases map to TRBD2. This CDR3 is built from 17 residues. Per germline, CDR1 MNHEY and CDR2 SVGEGT. The junction had 12 bases not matched to a gene; V was cut back by 0 bases and J by 5 bases. CDR3 residues: CASSYSPHSGTRDEQYF. In DNA form, the CDR3 reads TGTGCCAGCAGTTACTCGCCTCATTCAGGGACTAGGGACGAGCAGTACTTC.

This chain joins TRBV5-4 and TRBJ1-5, with D maybe TRBD1 (5 bases). V was shortened by 4 bases and J by 5 bases, with 16 bases between the two germline ends. The CDR3 is made up of 15 amino acids. Germline V gene lookup returns CDR1 SGHNT and CDR2 YYREEE (reference sequence). CDR3 sequence reads: CASSLGGDLDQPQHF. The CDR3 DNA follows: TGTGCCAGCAGCCTGGGGGGGGATTTGGATCAGCCCCAGCATTTT.

V is TRBV3-1 (or the pseudogene TRBV3-2) and J is TRBJ2-3, with TRBD1 matching 7 bases. Germline V gene data show CDR1 as LGHDT and CDR2 as YNNKEL (reference sequence). With 6 bases clipped from V and 5 bases from J, the junction kept 17 bases outside the gene matches. This CDR3 contains 17 residues. The chain's CDR3 is CASSLLSWDSEEDTQYF. The CDR3 DNA sequence: TGTGCCAGCAGTCTCCTCTCTTGGGACAGCGAGGAAGATACGCAGTATTTT.

The chain employs TRBV5-6 and TRBJ1-2; D remains unclear. Per germline, CDR1 SGHDT and CDR2 YYEEEE. This CDR3 has 15 residues. Trimming stripped 0 bases from V and 4 bases from J, with 13 bases between. The CDR3 sequence: CASSLDAGGFYGYTF. DNA of the CDR3: TGTGCCAGCAGCTTGGACGCAGGAGGGTTCTATGGCTACACCTTC.

This chain links TRBV11-2 with TRBJ1-4, with unresolved D. This CDR3 region has 16 residues. With 0 bases removed from V and 5 bases from J, the gap between germline ends came to 13 bases. The germline V gene encodes CDR1 SGHAT and CDR2 FQNNGV. CDR3 nucleotide sequence: TGTGCCAGCAGCTTAGATCTGGCCCACGCCAATGAAAAACTGTTTTTT. It specifies CASSLDLAHANEKLFF.

This rearrangement joins TRBV30 to TRBJ2-5; 11 nucleotides align to TRBD2. Germline V CDR1 and CDR2: GTSNPN, SVGIG (reference sequence). With 5 bases clipped from V and 3 bases from J, the junction kept 8 bases outside the gene matches. The CDR3 length is 15 residues. CDR3 nucleotides: TGTGCCTGGGCCCGGACTAGCGGGTTGAAAGAGACCCAGTACTTC. It encodes CAWARTSGLKETQYF.

This sequence joins TRBV5-8 and TRBJ2-6; 9 nucleotides line up with TRBD2. With V trimmed by 1 base and J by 2 bases, 7 bases remained unmatched. The germline V gene has CDR1 SGHTS and CDR2 YDEGEE. CDR3 length equals 18 residues. The CDR3 sequence is CASSLRIAGDTGANVLTF. Written as DNA, the CDR3 is TGTGCCAGCAGCTTGCGGATAGCGGGAGATACTGGGGCCAACGTCCTGACTTTC.

The chain employs TRBV5-4 and TRBJ2-7, with 7 bases aligning to TRBD1. CDR3 length: 15 residues. Looked up from germline, CDR1 is SGHNT and CDR2 is YYREEE (reference sequence). V gave up 5 bases and J gave up 0 bases; unmatched junction bases: 8. The CDR3 DNA sequence: TGTGCCAGCAGTGCTACAGGGGCGAGCTCCTACGAGCAGTACTTC. Its protein is CASSATGASSYEQYF.

The chain couples TRBV5-4 to TRBJ2-1, with 8 positions matching TRBD1. From germline, CDR1 is SGHNT and CDR2 YYREEE (reference sequence). Trimming took 4 bases from V and 7 from J; bases not matched to a gene: 7. The CDR3 runs 14 residues. The CDR3 loop is CASSAGQGGNEQFF. CDR3 nucleotide sequence: TGTGCCAGCAGCGCCGGACAGGGTGGAAATGAGCAGTTCTTC.

This clone was found a few times. The CDR3 nucleotides are TGTGCCAGCAGCCAAGATCTGGCGGGCTCCTACAATGAGCAGTTCTTC. It codes for CASSQDLAGSYNEQFF. The chain recombines TRBV4-2 with TRBJ2-1; perhaps TRBD2 as D (5 bases). The V gene lost 0 bases and the J gene lost 0 bases, with 9 bases spanning the gap. The germline V gene has CDR1 LGHNA and CDR2 YNFKEQ. The length of the CDR3 is 16 residues.

The genes are TRBV6-1 and TRBJ1-5, with unresolved D. V was cut by 3 bases and J by 0 bases, with 9 bases left in between. The germline CDR1 and CDR2 sequences are MNHNS and SASEGT. The CDR3 is 15 amino acids. The CDR3 DNA reads TGTGCCAGCAGTGACAAACTTTATAGCAATCAGCCCCAGCATTTT. It translates to CASSDKLYSNQPQHF.

J is TRBJ2-7 and V is TRBV7-8; no clear D. Germline-derived CDR1 and CDR2 are SGHVS and FQNEAQ. V was trimmed by 4 bases and J by 2 bases, leaving 12 bases between them. This CDR3 has 14 amino acids. The CDR3 reads CASSSTDAPYEQYF. CDR3 nucleotides: TGTGCCAGCAGCTCCACAGATGCCCCCTACGAGCAGTACTTC.

The rearrangement joins TRBV6-5 to TRBJ1-4; weak D call: TRBD1 (5 bases). There are 15 residues in the CDR3. V lost 8 bases and J 6 bases, leaving 19 bases between the germline ends. Germline assignment: CDR1 MNHEY and CDR2 SVGAGI. This CDR3 is CASDGFAVGDEKLFF. CDR3 bases: TGTGCCAGCGATGGATTCGCGGTAGGGGATGAAAAACTGTTTTTT.

This clone was found a few times. This chain joins TRBV7-6 and TRBJ2-7; 8 bases align to TRBD1. The CDR3 loop spans 17 amino acids. V was clipped by 0 bases and J by 2 bases; unmatched bases: 9. Germline-derived CDR1 and CDR2 are SGHVS and FNYEAQ. The CDR3 DNA sequence: TGTGCCAGCAGCTTAGCGCGTAAGACAGGGGCCGCCTACGAGCAGTACTTC. Amino acids: CASSLARKTGAAYEQYF.

The chain's CDR3 is CASRRTGNTEAFF. The CDR3 DNA is TGTGCCAGCAGGCGGACAGGGAACACTGAAGCTTTCTTT. This rearrangement joins TRBV2 to TRBJ1-1; TRBD1 matches 7 bases. V lost 6 bases to trimming and J lost 1 base; unmatched junction nucleotides: 2. The CDR3 is 13 amino acids. The V gene's germline CDR1 is SNHLY and CDR2 FYNNEI.

The V gene is TRBV19, the J gene TRBJ1-5; possible D gene TRBD1, 6 bases. V was trimmed by 9 bases and J by 4 bases, leaving 16 bases between them. From germline, CDR1 is LNHDA and CDR2 SQIVND (reference sequence). This CDR3 has 14 amino acids. The CDR3: CASRLRTENQPQHF. Here the CDR3 DNA reads TGTGCCAGCCGCCTCCGGACAGAGAATCAGCCCCAGCATTTT.

This clone has only one observation. The chain employs TRBV9 and TRBJ2-5, with no clear D. Trimming cost V 0 bases and J 2 bases, with 11 bases left between them. This CDR3 has 15 amino acids. Germline CDR1 reads SGDLS; CDR2 reads YYNGEE. The CDR3 spells CASSVGVNNQETQYF. Written as DNA, the CDR3 is TGTGCCAGCAGCGTAGGAGTCAATAATCAAGAGACCCAGTACTTC.

The rearrangement links TRBV4-3 to TRBJ2-1; the D gene is possibly TRBD2 (5 bases). Germline assignment: CDR1 LGHNA and CDR2 YSLEER. The CDR3 has 14 amino acids. V gave up 4 bases and J gave up 4 bases, with 11 bases separating them. The CDR3, as DNA: TGCGCCAGCAGCCCTATGGGCGGGTACAATGAGCAGTTCTTC. As protein: CASSPMGGYNEQFF.

The rearrangement joins TRBV4-3 to TRBJ1-6; possibly TRBD1 for D (5 bases). The CDR3 runs 16 residues. Germline CDR1 reads LGHNA; CDR2 reads YSLEER. V lost 4 bases to trimming and J lost 8 bases, with 18 bases between them. The CDR3 is CASSPGRGPAYSPLHF. The CDR3 bases are TGCGCCAGCAGCCCGGGGAGGGGTCCCGCATATTCACCCCTCCACTTT.